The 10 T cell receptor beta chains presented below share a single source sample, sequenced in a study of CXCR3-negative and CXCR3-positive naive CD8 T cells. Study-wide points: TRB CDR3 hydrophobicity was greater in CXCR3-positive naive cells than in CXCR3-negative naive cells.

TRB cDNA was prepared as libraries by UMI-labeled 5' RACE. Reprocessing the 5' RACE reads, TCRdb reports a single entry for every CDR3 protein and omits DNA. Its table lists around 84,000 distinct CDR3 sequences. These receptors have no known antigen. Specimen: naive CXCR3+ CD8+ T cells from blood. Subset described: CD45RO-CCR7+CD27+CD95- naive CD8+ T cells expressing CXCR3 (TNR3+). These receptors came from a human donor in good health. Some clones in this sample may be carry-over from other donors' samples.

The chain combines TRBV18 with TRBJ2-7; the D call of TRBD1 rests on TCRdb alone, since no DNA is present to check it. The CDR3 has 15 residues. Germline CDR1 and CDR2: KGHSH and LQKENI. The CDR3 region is CASSQGPSFSYEQYF.

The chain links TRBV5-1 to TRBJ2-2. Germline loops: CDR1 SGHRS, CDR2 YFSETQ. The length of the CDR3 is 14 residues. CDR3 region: CASSPIRYTGELFF. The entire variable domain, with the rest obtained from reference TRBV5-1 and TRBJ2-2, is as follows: KAGVTQTPRYLIKTRGQQVTLSCSPISGHRSVSWYQQTPGQGLQFLFEYFSETQRNKGNFPGRFSGRQFSNSRSEMNVSTLELGDSALYLCASSPIRYTGELFFGEGSRLTVL.

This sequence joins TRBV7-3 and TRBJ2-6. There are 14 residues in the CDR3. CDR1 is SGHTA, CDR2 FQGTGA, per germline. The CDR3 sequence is CASSDPSGANVLTF. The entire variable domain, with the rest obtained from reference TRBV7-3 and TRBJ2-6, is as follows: GAGVSQTPSNKVTEKGKYVELRCDPISGHTALYWYRQSLGQGPEFLIYFQGTGAADDSGLPNDRFFAVRPEGSVSTLKIQRTERGDSAVYLCASSDPSGANVLTFGAGSRLTVL.

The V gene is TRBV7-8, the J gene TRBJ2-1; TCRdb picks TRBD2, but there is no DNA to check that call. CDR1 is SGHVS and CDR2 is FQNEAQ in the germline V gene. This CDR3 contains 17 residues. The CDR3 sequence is CASSQTPGLGPYNEQFF.

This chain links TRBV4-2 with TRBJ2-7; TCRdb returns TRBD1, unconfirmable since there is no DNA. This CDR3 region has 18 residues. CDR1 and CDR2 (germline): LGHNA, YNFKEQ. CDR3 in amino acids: CASSQNRRGTGDKYEQSF.

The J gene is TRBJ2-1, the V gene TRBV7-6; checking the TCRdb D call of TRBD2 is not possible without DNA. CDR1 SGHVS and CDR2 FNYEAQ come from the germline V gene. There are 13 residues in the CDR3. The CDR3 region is CASSLTSVDEQFF.

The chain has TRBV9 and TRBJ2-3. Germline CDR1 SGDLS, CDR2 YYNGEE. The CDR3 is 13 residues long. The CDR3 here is CARSVAGLDTQYF.

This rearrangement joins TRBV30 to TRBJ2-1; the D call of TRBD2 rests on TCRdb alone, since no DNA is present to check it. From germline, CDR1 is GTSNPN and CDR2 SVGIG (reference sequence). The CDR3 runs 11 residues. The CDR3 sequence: CAWSSGNEQFF.

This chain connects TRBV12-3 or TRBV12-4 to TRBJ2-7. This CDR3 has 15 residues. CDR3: CASSLSLAGSYEQYF.

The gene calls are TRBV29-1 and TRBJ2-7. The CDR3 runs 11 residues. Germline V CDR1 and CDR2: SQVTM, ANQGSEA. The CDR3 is CSVGSSYEQYF.